This TCR beta chain appears in the sequencing data of a study of cytomegalovirus exposure and HLA in healthy donors (dated by TCRdb to 2016 to 2017). The study in broad terms: A later analysis indicated that the 95 to 150 validation repertoires were generated on the platform also employed for the 650 to 850 repertoires of the first cohort. To predict cytomegalovirus infection status, the study combined high-throughput TCR immunosequencing, statistical association of individual TCRs with disease status, and machine learning. The aim of the study was to test whether cataloging public T cell receptors could identify signatures of past pathogen exposure. A separate validation cohort of approximately 120 different subjects was used in addition to the 666-subject first cohort.

As for this clone: What antigen it recognizes has not been identified. Base qualities are not provided; no much larger clone lies one nucleotide away.

Separate from the approximately 700-subject first cohort, the validation cohort of roughly 120 subjects was the group to which the donors belonged. The library was made by the immunoSEQ multiplex PCR assay. From the authors' description of their analysis: A statistical classification framework was developed to diagnose cytomegalovirus status using the catalog of TCR beta chain sequences. TCRdb stores this immuneACCESS table with in-frame sequences only. Part of the clones is absent; in the studies checked, under half of the shortfall reflects unresolved V genes, and no reason is known for the rest. That table furnishes V, J and clone size, whereas the DNA furnished D and trimming. The sample table lists roughly 56,000 clones, 93% of them with a count of one. The top ten hold roughly 1.8% of the sample. Study-wide conclusions, independent of this receptor: The authors suggested that the approach could potentially be generalized to other disease states and immunological phenotypes. Most TCR sequences were observed very rarely across donors, whereas some public TCRs were present in many individuals. The study gave a list of 150 to 200 TCR beta chains associated with cytomegalovirus. Three of the identified cytomegalovirus-associated TCR beta chains were confirmed in vitro to be specific for cytomegalovirus antigens. The classifier was reported to diagnose cytomegalovirus status with high specificity and sensitivity in both the original and validation cohorts. The validation cohort had no HLA typing available for a later analysis, so co-occurrence within that cohort was assessed over all 120 or so repertoires. A later analysis found that TCRs clustered in the first cohort also tended to co-occur in the 120 validation repertoires, with 90% to 95% of cluster scores above 0.

V gives up 3 bases and J gives up 2 bases, and the segment between their germline ends measures 13 bases. The CDR3, from cysteine to phenylalanine, totals 16 residues. Only the CDR3 DNA stays, 48 bases, in frame from base 1. According to the germline V gene (reference sequence), CDR1 reads LNHNV and CDR2 reads YYDKDF. The V and J segments used are TRBV15 and TRBJ2-2; the D gene is perhaps TRBD2, from 5 matching bases. The material sequenced was PBMCs. The TCR comes from a woman between 18 and 29 years old in good health and CMV-seropositive. The nucleotide sequence reads TGTGCCACCAGCAGGGGCCAGAGGACTAACACCGGGGAGCTGTTTTTT. Its translation is CATSRGQRTNTGELFF.